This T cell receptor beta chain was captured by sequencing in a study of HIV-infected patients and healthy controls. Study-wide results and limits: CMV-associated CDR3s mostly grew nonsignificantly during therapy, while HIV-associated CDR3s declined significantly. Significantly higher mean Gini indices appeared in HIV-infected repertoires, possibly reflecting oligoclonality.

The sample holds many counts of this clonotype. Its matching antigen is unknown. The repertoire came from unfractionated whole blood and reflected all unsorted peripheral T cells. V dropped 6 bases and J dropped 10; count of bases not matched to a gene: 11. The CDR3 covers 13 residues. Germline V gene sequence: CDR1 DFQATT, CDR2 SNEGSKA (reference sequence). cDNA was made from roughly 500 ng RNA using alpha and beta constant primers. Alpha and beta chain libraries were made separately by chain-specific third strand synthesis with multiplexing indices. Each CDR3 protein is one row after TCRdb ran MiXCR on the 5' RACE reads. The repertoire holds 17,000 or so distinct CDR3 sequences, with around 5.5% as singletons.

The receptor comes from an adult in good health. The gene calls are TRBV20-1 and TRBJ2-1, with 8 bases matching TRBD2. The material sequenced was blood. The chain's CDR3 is CSASSGGTREQFF. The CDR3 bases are TGCAGTGCCTCAAGCGGGGGAACGAGGGAGCAGTTCTTC.